These 12 T cell receptor beta chains came from one sample sequenced in a study of identical twins. Using its own MiXCR run on the 5' RACE reads, TCRdb lists one record per CDR3 protein. Found here are some 320,000 distinct CDR3 sequences, 12% of them singletons; the top ten hold 7.2%. These same data were also listed under a study on yellow fever vaccine responses in identical twins.

Sequences were obtained from CD8+ T cells sorted from blood. The receptors stem from a woman in her late teens or twenties in good health.

The chain couples TRBV2 to TRBJ1-5, with a weak D call TRBD1 (5 bases). Germline CDR1 and CDR2: SNHLY and FYNNEI. The V end lost 8 bases, the J end lost 4 bases, and 24 bases lay between the germline ends. The CDR3 totals 17 residues. CDR3 sequence: CASRTGTSSPQNQPQHF. The DNA for the CDR3 is TGTGCCAGCCGCACCGGGACCTCCTCGCCCCAAAATCAGCCCCAGCATTTT.

This clonotype was seen at least ten times. The rearrangement uses TRBV7-9 and TRBJ2-1; 9 bases align to TRBD1. Germline-derived CDR1 and CDR2 are SEHNR and FQNEAQ (reference sequence). This CDR3 is built from 15 residues. Unmatched junction bases numbered 5, after V lost 1 base and J lost 7 bases. The CDR3 DNA reads as TGTGCCAGCAGCTTAGAAGGGACAGGGATGAATGAGCAGTTCTTC. Its protein is CASSLEGTGMNEQFF.

This clonotype was found a few times. The chain is built from TRBV7-2 and TRBJ2-2, with D perhaps matching TRBD2 (6 bases). This CDR3 has 17 amino acids. V lost 5 bases, J lost 4 bases, and 20 bases lay in between. The germline V gene encodes CDR1 SGHTA and CDR2 FQGNSA. The CDR3 DNA is TGTGCCAGCAGCCACCCACTGTTAGCGGCGAGCACCGGGGAGCTGTTTTTT. This translates into CASSHPLLAASTGELFF.

The chain uses TRBV12-3 or TRBV12-4 and TRBJ2-2, with 13 bases matching TRBD2. V dropped 5 bases and J dropped 13; count of bases not matched to a gene: 16. The CDR3 spans 17 residues. CDR3 sequence: CASSPRTSGGYTGGLFF. The CDR3 nucleotides are TGTGCCAGCAGTCCGCGGACTAGCGGGGGTTACACGGGCGGGCTGTTTTTT.

J is TRBJ2-2 and V is TRBV11-1; the match to TRBD2 covers 12 bases. Looked up from germline, CDR1 is SGHAT and CDR2 is FQDESV (reference sequence). V was pared by 4 bases and J by 5 bases, with 14 bases of the junction left unmatched. This CDR3 is built from 19 residues. For the CDR3, the DNA is TGTGCCAGCAGCTCCAATCGACTAGCGGGAGCCGGGACGACCGGGGAGCTGTTTTTT. It yields the protein CASSSNRLAGAGTTGELFF.

The V call is TRBV29-1, the J call TRBJ2-3, with unresolved D. The V gene's germline CDR1 is SQVTM and CDR2 ANQGSEA. Trimming removed 1 base at V and 7 bases at J, with 6 bases between. The CDR3 has 11 amino acids. This CDR3 is CSVEVQYTQYF. The DNA for the CDR3 is TGCAGCGTTGAAGTTCAGTATACGCAGTATTTT.

This clonotype was counted between two and nine times. The gene calls are TRBV20-1 and TRBJ1-5; tentative D call: TRBD1 (6 bases). The V gene lost 0 bases and the J gene lost 6 bases, with 12 bases spanning the gap. Germline CDR1 reads DFQATT; CDR2 reads SNEGSKA (reference sequence). There are 14 residues in the CDR3. The CDR3 nucleotides are TGCAGTGCTAGAGAGCACAGGGCGGCTCAGCCCCAGCATTTT. Translating it yields CSAREHRAAQPQHF.

V is TRBV29-1 and J is TRBJ2-5; TRBD2 aligns across 9 bases. The CDR3 runs 15 residues. Unmatched junction bases numbered 9, after V lost 6 bases and J lost 1 base. Germline V lookup: CDR1 SQVTM, CDR2 ANQGSEA. The CDR3 protein is CSVPRAGGTQETQYF. CDR3 DNA sequence: TGCAGCGTCCCAAGGGCGGGAGGGACCCAAGAGACCCAGTACTTC. Using reference TRBV29-1 and TRBJ2-5 for the parts outside the CDR3, the full variable domain is SAVISQKPSRDICQRGTSLTIQCQVDSQVTMMFWYRQQPGQSLTLIATANQGSEATYESGFVIDKFPISRPNLTFSTLTVSNMSPEDSSIYLCSVPRAGGTQETQYFGPGTRLLVL.

The CDR3, as DNA: TGTGCCAGCAGCTTAGGCCCTGACAGGTCGGAGACCCAGTACTTC. This codes for CASSLGPDRSETQYF. This chain links TRBV13 with TRBJ2-5; weak D call: TRBD1 (6 bases). The V end was cut by 0 bases, the J end by 5 bases, with 13 bases between. CDR1 and CDR2 from the germline V gene are PRHDT and FYEKMQ (reference sequence). This CDR3 spans 15 amino acids. The full variable domain, completed using reference TRBV13 and TRBJ2-5, is AAGVIQSPRHLIKEKRETATLKCYPIPRHDTVYWYQQGPGQDPQFLISFYEKMQSDKGSIPDRFSAQQFSDYHSELNMSSLELGDSALYFCASSLGPDRSETQYFGPGTRLLVL.

The rearrangement joins TRBV3-1 to TRBJ1-3; D remains ambiguous. The V gene lost 1 base and the J gene lost 4 bases, with 11 bases spanning the gap. The length of the CDR3 is 15 residues. The germline gives CDR1 LGHDT, CDR2 YNNKEL (reference sequence). The CDR3 protein is CASSQALGNGNTIYF. The CDR3 region has the DNA TGTGCCAGCAGCCAAGCATTAGGGAACGGAAACACCATATATTTT.

This clonotype was counted at least ten times. The V call is TRBV20-1, the J call TRBJ1-4; D gene uncertain. The CDR3 covers 14 residues. V lost 5 bases, J lost 8 bases, and 18 bases lay in between. From germline, CDR1 is DFQATT and CDR2 SNEGSKA (reference sequence). CDR3 DNA sequence: TGCAGTGCTGGCCCCCGGGCCGGGCGGGAAAAACTGTTTTTT. It translates to CSAGPRAGREKLFF.

This chain uses TRBV28 with TRBJ2-7; tentative D call: TRBD2 (6 bases). V gave up 3 bases and J gave up 2 bases, with 11 bases separating them. CDR1 and CDR2 from the germline V gene are MDHEN and SYDVKM. The CDR3 consists of 14 residues. The CDR3, as DNA: TGTGCCAGCAGTTTTAGGAGGGTTCCCTACGAGCAGTACTTC. Translating gives CASSFRRVPYEQYF.